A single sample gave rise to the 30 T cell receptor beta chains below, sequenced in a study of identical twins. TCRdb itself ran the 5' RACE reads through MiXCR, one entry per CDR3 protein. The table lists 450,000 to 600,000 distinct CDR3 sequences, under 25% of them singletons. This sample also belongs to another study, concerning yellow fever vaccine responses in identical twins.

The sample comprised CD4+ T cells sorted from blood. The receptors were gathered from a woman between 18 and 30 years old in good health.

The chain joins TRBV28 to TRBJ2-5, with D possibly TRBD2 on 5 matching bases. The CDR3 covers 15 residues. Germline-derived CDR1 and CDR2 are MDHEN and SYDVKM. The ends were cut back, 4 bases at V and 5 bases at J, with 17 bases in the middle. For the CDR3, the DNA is TGTGCCAGCAGTTCCCGTTCGGGGTTGGAGGAGACCCAGTACTTC. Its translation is CASSSRSGLEETQYF.

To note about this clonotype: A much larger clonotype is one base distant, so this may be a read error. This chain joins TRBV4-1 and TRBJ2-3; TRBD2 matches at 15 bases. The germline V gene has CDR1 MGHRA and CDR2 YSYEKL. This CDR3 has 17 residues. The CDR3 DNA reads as TGCGCCAGAAGCCAAGGACTAGCGGGGGGGCCGACAGATACGCAGTATTTT. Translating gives CARSQGLAGGPTDTQYF.

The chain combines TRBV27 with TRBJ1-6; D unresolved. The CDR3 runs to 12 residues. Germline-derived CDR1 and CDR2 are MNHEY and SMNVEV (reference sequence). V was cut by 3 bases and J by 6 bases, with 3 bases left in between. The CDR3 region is CASSFANSPLHF. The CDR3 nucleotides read TGTGCCAGCAGTTTCGCTAATTCACCCCTCCACTTT.

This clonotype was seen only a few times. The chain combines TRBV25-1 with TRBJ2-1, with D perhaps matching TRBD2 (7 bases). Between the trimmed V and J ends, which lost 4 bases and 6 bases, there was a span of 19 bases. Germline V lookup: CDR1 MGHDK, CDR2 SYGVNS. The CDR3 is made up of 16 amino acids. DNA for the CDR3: TGTGCCAGCAGTGTAAGGGGGGGGCAGTTGGTCAATGAGCAGTTCTTC. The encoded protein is CASSVRGGQLVNEQFF.

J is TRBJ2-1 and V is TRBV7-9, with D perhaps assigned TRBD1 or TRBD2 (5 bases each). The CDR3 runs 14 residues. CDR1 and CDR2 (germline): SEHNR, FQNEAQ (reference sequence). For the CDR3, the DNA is TGTTCGATCAACCGGGACGCACGATACAATGAGCAGTTCTTC. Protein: CSINRDARYNEQFF.

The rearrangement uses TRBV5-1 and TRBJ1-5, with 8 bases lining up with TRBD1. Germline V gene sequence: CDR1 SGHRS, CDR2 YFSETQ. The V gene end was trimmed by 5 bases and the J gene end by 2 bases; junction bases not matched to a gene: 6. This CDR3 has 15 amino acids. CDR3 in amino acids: CASRPTTGGNQPQHF. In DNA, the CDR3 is TGCGCCAGCAGACCTACGACAGGGGGCAATCAGCCCCAGCATTTT. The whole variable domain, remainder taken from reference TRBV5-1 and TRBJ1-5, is KAGVTQTPRYLIKTRGQQVTLSCSPISGHRSVSWYQQTPGQGLQFLFEYFSETQRNKGNFPGRFSGRQFSNSRSEMNVSTLELGDSALYLCASRPTTGGNQPQHFGDGTRLSIL.

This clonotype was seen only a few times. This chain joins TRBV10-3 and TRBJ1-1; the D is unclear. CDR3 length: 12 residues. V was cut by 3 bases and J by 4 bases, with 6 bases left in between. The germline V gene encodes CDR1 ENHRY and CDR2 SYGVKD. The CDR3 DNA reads TGTGCCATCAGTGATGGGCCCACTGAAGCTTTCTTT. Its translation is CAISDGPTEAFF.

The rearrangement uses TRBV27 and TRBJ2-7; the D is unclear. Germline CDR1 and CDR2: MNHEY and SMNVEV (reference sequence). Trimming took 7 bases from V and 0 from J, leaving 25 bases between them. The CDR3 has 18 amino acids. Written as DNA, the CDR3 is TGTGCCAGCACCCTCATCGTGAATAGCCGGTTAAGCTCCTACGAGCAGTACTTC. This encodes CASTLIVNSRLSSYEQYF.

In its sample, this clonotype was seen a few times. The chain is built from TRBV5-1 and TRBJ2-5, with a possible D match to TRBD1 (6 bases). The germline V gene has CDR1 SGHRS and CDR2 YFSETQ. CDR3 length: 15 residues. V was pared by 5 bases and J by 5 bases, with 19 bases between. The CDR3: CASRPNQGRIETQYF. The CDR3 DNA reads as TGCGCCAGCAGACCAAACCAGGGGCGGATTGAGACCCAGTACTTC.

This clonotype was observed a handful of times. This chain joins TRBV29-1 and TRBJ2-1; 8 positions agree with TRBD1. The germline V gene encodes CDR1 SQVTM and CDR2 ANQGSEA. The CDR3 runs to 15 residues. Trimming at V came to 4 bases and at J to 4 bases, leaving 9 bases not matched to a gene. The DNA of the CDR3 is TGCAGCGTTGTTGGTAACAGGGGGAAGTACAATGAGCAGTTCTTC. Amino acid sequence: CSVVGNRGKYNEQFF.

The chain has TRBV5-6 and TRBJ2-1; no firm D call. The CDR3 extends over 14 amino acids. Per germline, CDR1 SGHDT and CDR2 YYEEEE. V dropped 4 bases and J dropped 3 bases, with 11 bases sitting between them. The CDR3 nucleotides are TGTGCCAGCAGCCCATCGAGGAGCTACAATGAGCAGTTCTTC. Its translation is CASSPSRSYNEQFF.

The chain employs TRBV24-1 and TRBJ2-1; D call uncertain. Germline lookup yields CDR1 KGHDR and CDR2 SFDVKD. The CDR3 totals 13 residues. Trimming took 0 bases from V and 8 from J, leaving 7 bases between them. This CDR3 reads CATSDLRDHEQFF. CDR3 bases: TGTGCCACCAGTGATTTGCGTGATCATGAGCAGTTCTTC.

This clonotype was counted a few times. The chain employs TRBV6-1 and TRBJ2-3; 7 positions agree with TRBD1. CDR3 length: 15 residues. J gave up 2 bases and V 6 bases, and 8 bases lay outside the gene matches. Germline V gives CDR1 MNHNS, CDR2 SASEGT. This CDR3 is CASRPGQLITDTQYF. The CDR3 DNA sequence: TGTGCCAGCAGGCCGGGACAGCTGATCACAGATACGCAGTATTTT.

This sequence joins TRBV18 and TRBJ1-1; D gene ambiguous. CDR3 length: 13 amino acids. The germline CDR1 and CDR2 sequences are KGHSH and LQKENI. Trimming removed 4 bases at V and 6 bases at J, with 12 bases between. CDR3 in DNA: TGTGCCAGCTCACTAACGATGGACGCTGAAGCTTTCTTT. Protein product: CASSLTMDAEAFF.

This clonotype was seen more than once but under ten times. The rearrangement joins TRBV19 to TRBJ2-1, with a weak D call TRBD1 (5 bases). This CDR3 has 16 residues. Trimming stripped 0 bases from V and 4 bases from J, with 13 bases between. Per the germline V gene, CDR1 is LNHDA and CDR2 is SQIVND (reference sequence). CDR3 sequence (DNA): TGTGCCAGTAGTATAGATCTCCCAGGGCGGTACAATGAGCAGTTCTTC. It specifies CASSIDLPGRYNEQFF.

CDR3 sequence reads: CASSLALAGEQYF. DNA of the CDR3: TGTGCCAGCAGCTTGGCCTTAGCGGGTGAGCAGTACTTC. This sequence joins TRBV5-5 and TRBJ2-7; 7 bases are a match to TRBD2. The CDR3 is 13 residues long. Germline values: CDR1 SGHKS, CDR2 YYEKEE (reference sequence). The V gene end was trimmed by 0 bases and the J gene end by 7 bases; junction bases not matched to a gene: 4.

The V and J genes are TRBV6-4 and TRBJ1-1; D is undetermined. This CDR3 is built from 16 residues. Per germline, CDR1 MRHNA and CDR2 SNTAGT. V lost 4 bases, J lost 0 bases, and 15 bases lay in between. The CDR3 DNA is TGTGCCAGCAGTGGGAAGACTAAGGTCATGAACACTGAAGCTTTCTTT. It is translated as CASSGKTKVMNTEAFF.

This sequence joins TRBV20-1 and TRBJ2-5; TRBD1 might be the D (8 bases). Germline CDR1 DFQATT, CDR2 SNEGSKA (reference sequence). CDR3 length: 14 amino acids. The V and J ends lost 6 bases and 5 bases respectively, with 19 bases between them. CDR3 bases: TGCAGTGCCAACCCGACAGGGGAGGGGGAGACCCAGTACTTC. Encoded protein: CSANPTGEGETQYF.

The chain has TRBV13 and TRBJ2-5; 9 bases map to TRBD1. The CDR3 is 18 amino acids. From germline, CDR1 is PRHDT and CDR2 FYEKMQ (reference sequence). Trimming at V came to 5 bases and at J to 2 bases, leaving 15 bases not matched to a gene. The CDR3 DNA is TGTGCCAGCAGCCATGGGACAGGGAGGAGACGGGAACAAGAGACCCAGTACTTC. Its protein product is CASSHGTGRRREQETQYF.

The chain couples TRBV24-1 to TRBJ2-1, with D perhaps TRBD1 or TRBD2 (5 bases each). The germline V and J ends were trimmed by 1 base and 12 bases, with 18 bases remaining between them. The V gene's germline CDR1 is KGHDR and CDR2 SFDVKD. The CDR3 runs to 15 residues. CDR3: CATSDFPGGQGGQFF. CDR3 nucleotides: TGTGCCACCAGTGATTTTCCTGGGGGTCAGGGTGGGCAGTTCTTC.

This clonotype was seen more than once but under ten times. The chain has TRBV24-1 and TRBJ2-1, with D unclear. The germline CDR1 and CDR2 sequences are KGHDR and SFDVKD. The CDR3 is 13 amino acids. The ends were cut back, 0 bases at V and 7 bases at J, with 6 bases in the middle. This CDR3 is CATSDLVTNEQFF. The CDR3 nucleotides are TGTGCCACCAGTGATTTGGTGACTAATGAGCAGTTCTTC.

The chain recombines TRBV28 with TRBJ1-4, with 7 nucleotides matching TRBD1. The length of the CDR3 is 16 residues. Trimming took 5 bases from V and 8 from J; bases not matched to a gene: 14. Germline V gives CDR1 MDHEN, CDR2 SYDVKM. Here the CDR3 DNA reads TGTGCCAGCAGTCCCCCAACGACAGGGTGGATAGAAAAACTGTTTTTT. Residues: CASSPPTTGWIEKLFF.

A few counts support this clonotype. This CDR3 is CASNTVAAGFHNEQFF. The CDR3 region has the DNA TGTGCCAGCAACACCGTAGCGGCCGGGTTCCACAATGAGCAGTTCTTC. V gene TRBV6-1 combines with J gene TRBJ2-1, with D tentatively TRBD2 (6 bases). The CDR3 consists of 16 residues. Trimming shortened V by 7 bases and J by 5 bases, and 21 bases separated the two germline ends. The germline CDR1 and CDR2 sequences are MNHNS and SASEGT.

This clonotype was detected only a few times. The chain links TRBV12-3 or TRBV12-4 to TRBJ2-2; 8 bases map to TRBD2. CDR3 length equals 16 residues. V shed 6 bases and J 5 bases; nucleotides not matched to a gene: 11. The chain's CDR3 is CASSFKAGVGTGELFF. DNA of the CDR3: TGTGCCAGCAGCTTCAAAGCGGGAGTAGGGACCGGGGAGCTGTTTTTT.

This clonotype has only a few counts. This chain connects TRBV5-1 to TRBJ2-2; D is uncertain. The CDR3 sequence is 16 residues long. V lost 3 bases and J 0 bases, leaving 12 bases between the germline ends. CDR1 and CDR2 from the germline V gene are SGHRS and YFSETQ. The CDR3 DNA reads TGCGCCAGCAGCTCCACACCAAGCCCGAACACCGGGGAGCTGTTTTTT. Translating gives CASSSTPSPNTGELFF.

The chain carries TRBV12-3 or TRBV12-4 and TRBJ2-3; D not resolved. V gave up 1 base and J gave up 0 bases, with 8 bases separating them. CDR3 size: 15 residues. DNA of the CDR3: TGTGCCAGCAGTTTAGGGGCCCTTAGCACAGATACGCAGTATTTT. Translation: CASSLGALSTDTQYF.

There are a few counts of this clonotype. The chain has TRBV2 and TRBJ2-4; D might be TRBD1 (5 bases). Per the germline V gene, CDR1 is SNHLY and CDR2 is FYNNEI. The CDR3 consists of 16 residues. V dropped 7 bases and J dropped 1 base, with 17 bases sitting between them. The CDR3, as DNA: TGTGCCAGCACGAAGACAGACCTATCTGCCAAAAACATTCAGTACTTC. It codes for CASTKTDLSAKNIQYF.

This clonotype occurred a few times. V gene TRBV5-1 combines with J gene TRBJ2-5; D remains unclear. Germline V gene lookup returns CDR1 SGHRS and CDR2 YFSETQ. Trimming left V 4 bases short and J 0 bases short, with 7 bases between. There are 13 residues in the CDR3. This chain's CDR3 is CASSQKDQETQYF. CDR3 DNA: TGCGCCAGCAGCCAAAAGGACCAAGAGACCCAGTACTTC.

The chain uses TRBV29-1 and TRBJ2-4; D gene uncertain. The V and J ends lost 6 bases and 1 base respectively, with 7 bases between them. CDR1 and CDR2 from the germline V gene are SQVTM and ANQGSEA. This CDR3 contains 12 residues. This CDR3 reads CSVLVAKNIQYF. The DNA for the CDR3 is TGCAGCGTCCTAGTTGCCAAAAACATTCAGTACTTC.

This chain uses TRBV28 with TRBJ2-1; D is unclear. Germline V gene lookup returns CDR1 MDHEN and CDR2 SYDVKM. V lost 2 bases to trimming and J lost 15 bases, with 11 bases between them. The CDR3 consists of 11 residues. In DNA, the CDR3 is TGTGCCAGCAGTTTAAGGAGCTTTACGTTCTTC. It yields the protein CASSLRSFTFF.